The 2 T cell receptor beta chains below were found in one sample sequenced in a study of blood T cell repertoires in COVID-19 (dated by TCRdb to between 2020 and 2021). To prepare the library, the immunoSEQ multiplex PCR assay was applied. TCRdb took this table from immuneACCESS and kept in-frame rearrangements with V and J called. Such tables lack part of the clones; where checked against another copy, unresolved V genes explain under half of the gap, and the rest is unexplained. Here the sample has about 210,000 clones; 86% occur a single time. Jointly, the top ten make up 0.6% to 1% of the sample. The sample was peripheral blood. The receptors here all came from a woman in her 70s with acute or convalescent COVID-19.

This clone appeared a few times. This chain uses TRBV28 with TRBJ2-1; 7 bases match TRBD2. Trimming took 3 bases from V and 7 from J; bases not matched to a gene: 12. In germline, CDR1 is MDHEN, CDR2 SYDVKM. The CDR3 is 16 amino acids. This chain's CDR3 is CASSFGGGLKLNEQFF. CDR3 in DNA: TGTGCCAGCAGTTTTGGCGGGGGTTTGAAGCTTAATGAGCAGTTCTTC.

The chain links TRBV18 to TRBJ1-1, with D uncertain. CDR1 is KGHSH, CDR2 LQKENI, per germline. CDR3 length: 14 amino acids. Deletions cut 3 bases from V and 1 base from J, with 9 bases between. The CDR3 protein is CASSPWQANTEAFF. The DNA for the CDR3 is TGTGCCAGCTCACCTTGGCAGGCGAACACTGAAGCTTTCTTT.